This T cell receptor beta chain was recorded in a study of cytomegalovirus exposure and HLA in healthy donors. The study ran its PCR with 60 Vbeta and 13 Jbeta primers. Using immunoSEQ multiplex PCR, the repertoire was profiled, and TCRdb retains in-frame clones only, with some absent. The data show 150,000 to 200,000 clones, 84% seen once. The CDR3 is 15 residues long. CDR1 SGHNT and CDR2 YENEEA come from the germline V gene. The V gene end was trimmed by 4 bases and the J gene end by 2 bases; junction bases not matched to a gene: 3. The origin of this receptor is a boy aged 5-17 years in good health and CMV-seronegative. The specimen sequenced was PBMCs. The J gene is TRBJ2-3, the V gene TRBV11-3; 10 nucleotides match TRBD1. The CDR3 region has the DNA TGTGCCAGCAGCTCCGGACAGGGGGTCACAGATACGCAGTATTTT. It yields the protein CASSSGQGVTDTQYF. Using reference TRBV11-3 and TRBJ2-3 for the parts outside the CDR3, the full variable domain is EAGVVQSPRYKIIEKKQPVAFWCNPISGHNTLYWYLQNLGQGPELLIRYENEEAVDDSQLPKDRFSAERLKGVDSTLKIQPAELGDSAVYLCASSSGQGVTDTQYFGPGTRLTVL.